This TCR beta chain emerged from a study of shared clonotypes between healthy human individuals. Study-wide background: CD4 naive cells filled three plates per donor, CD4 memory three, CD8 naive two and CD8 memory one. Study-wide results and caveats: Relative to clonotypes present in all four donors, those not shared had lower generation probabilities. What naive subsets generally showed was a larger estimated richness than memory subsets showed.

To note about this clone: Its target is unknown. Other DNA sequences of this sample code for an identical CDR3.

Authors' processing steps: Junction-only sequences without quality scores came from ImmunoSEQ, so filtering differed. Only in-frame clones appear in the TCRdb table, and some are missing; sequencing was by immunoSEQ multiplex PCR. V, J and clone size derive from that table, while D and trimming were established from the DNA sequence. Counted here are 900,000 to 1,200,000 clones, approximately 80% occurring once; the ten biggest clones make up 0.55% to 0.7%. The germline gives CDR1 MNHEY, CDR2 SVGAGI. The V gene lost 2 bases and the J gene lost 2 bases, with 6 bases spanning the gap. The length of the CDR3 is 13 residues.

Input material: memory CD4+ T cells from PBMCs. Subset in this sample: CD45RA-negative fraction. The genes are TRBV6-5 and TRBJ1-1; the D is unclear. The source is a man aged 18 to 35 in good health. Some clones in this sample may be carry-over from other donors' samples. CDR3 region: CASSYAENTEAFF. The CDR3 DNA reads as TGTGCCAGCAGTTACGCTGAAAACACTGAAGCTTTCTTT.